The present TCR beta chain was sequenced within a study of post-analysis software for immune sequencing data. Findings and limits, study-wide: TRBV5-6, TRBV5-1 and TRBV20-1 belonged to a set of a few TRBV segments that were more frequent in patients than controls. Compared with controls, patients showed significantly lower normalized Chao1 diversity. Strong same-batch co-clustering of samples appeared with F measure clustering.

The library was made from cDNA and included unique molecular identifiers. TCRdb reprocessed the PCR reads with MiXCR, giving one entry per CDR3 protein. The sample lists around 700,000 distinct CDR3 sequences, approximately 60% occurring once. This clonotype was seen only a few times. Antigen: not known. Germline V gene sequence: CDR1 DFQATT, CDR2 SNEGSKA (reference sequence). This CDR3 has 14 residues. V dropped 6 bases and J dropped 4; count of bases not matched to a gene: 6. The sequencing sample was made of blood. V and J are TRBV20-1 and TRBJ2-3; TRBD1 aligns across 11 bases. The TCR originated in a girl between 2 and 10 years old with multiple sclerosis. The CDR3 region has the DNA TGCAGTGCGGGCGGACAGGGGGCGGCAGATACGCAGTATTTT. It yields the protein CSAGGQGAADTQYF.